This T cell receptor (beta chain) was profiled in a study of T-cell memory formation after mild COVID-19. TCRdb recomputed calls from the 5' RACE reads with MiXCR, one row per CDR3 protein. The top ten clones hold about 23% of a sample with approximately 270,000 distinct CDR3 sequences, around 15% of them seen once. Only a few counts were recorded for this clonotype. Trimming removed 3 bases at V and 0 bases at J, with 10 bases between. CDR1 is DFQATT, CDR2 SNEGSKA, per germline (reference sequence). There are 14 residues in the CDR3. The gene calls are TRBV20-1 and TRBJ2-3; no clear D gene. The clonotype originates from a man aged 18 to 29 who had mild COVID-19 (a few samples of this study predate the infection). Cell type and time point are not known. Sequencing was carried out using PBMCs or a T cell subset sorted from them (not recorded which). The CDR3 DNA follows: TGCAGTGCTAGGGACGATACTAGCACAGATACGCAGTATTTT. It translates to CSARDDTSTDTQYF.